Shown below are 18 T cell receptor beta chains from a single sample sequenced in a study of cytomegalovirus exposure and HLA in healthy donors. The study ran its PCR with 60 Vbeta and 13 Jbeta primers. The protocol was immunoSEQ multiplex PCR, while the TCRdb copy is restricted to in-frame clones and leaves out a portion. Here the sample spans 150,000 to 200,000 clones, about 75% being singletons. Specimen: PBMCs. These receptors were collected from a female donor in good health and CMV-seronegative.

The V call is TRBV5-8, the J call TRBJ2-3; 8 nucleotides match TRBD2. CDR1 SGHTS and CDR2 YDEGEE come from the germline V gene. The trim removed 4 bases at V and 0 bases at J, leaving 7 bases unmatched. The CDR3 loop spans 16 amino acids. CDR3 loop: CASSLYSGASTDTQYF. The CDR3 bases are TGTGCCAGCAGCCTATATAGCGGGGCTAGCACAGATACGCAGTATTTT.

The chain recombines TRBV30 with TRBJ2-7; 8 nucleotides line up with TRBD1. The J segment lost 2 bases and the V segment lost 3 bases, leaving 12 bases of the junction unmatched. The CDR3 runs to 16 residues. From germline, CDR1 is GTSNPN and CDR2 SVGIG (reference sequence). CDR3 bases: TGTGCCTGGAGAGCGGGCCTTGGACAGGGCGCCTACGAGCAGTACTTC. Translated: CAWRAGLGQGAYEQYF.

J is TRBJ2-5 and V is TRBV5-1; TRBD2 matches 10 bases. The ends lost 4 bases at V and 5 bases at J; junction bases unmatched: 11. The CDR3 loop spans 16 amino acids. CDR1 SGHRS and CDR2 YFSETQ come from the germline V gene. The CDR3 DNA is TGCGCCAGCAGCCTCCTAGCGGGGGTGGTGGGGGAGACCCAGTACTTC. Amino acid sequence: CASSLLAGVVGETQYF.

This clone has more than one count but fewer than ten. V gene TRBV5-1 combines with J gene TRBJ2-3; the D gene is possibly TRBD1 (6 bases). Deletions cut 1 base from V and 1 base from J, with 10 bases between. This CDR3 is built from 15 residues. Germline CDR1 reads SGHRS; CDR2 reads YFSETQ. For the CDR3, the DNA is TGCGCCAGCAGCTTGTGGGGGCAAGGCACAGATACGCAGTATTTT. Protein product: CASSLWGQGTDTQYF. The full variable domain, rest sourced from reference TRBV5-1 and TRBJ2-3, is KAGVTQTPRYLIKTRGQQVTLSCSPISGHRSVSWYQQTPGQGLQFLFEYFSETQRNKGNFPGRFSGRQFSNSRSEMNVSTLELGDSALYLCASSLWGQGTDTQYFGPGTRLTVL.

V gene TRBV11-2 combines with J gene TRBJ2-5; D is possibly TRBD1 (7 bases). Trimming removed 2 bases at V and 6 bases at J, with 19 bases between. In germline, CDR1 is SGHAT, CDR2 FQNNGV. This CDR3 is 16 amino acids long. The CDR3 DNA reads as TGTGCCAGCAGCTTAATAACGACAGGGAGGAGTAAGACCCAGTACTTC. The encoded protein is CASSLITTGRSKTQYF.

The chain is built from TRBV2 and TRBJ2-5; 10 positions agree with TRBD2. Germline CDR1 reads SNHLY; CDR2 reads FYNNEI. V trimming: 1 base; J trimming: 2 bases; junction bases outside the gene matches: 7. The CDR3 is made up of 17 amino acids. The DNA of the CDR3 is TGTGCCAGCAGTGAAGGCCCGACTAGCGGGCCTCAAGAGACCCAGTACTTC. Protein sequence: CASSEGPTSGPQETQYF.

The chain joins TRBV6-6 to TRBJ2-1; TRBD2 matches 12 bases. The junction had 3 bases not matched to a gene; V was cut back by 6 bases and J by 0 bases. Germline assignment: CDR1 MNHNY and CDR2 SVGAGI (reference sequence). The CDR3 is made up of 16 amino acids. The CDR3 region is CASRRTSGNSYNEQFF. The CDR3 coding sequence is TGTGCCAGCAGACGGACTAGCGGGAACTCCTACAATGAGCAGTTCTTC.

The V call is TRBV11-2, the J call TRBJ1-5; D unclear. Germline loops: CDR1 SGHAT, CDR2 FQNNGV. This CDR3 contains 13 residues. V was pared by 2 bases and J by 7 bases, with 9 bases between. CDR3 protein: CASSLTIEQPQHF. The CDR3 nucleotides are TGTGCCAGCAGCTTAACTATCGAGCAGCCCCAGCATTTT.

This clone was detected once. The CDR3 here is CASSLAGGSNYGYTF. For the CDR3, the DNA is TGCGCCAGCAGCTTGGCCGGCGGATCTAACTATGGCTACACCTTC. The chain employs TRBV5-1 and TRBJ1-2; D remains ambiguous. V lost 0 bases, J lost 0 bases, and 9 bases lay in between. The germline CDR1 and CDR2 sequences are SGHRS and YFSETQ. The CDR3 is made up of 15 amino acids.

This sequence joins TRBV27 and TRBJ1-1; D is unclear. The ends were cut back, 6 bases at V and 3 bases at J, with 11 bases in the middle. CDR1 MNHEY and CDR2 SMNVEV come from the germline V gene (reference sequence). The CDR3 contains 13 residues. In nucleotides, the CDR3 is TGTGCCAGCAGAAAAAGCGGAGACACTGAAGCTTTCTTT. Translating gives CASRKSGDTEAFF.

The chain's CDR3 is CASSPILTGDGNTIYF. CDR3 nucleotides: TGTGCCAGCTCACCCATACTGACAGGGGACGGAAACACCATATATTTT. The chain carries TRBV18 and TRBJ1-3, with 8 bases identical to TRBD1. The junction had 8 bases not matched to a gene; V was cut back by 3 bases and J by 4 bases. Germline V lookup: CDR1 KGHSH, CDR2 LQKENI. The CDR3 runs to 16 residues.

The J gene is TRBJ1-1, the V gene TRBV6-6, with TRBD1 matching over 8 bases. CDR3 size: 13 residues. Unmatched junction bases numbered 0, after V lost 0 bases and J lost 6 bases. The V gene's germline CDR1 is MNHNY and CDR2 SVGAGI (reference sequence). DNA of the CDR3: TGTGCCAGCAGTTACTCACAGGGGGCTGAAGCTTTCTTT. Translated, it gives CASSYSQGAEAFF.

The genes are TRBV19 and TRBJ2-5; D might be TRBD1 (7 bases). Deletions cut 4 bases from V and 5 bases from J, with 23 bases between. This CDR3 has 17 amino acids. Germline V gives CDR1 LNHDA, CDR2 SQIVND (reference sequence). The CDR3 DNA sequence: TGTGCCAGTAGTACCCCAGGAGGGGACAGTGGGGACGAGACCCAGTACTTC. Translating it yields CASSTPGGDSGDETQYF.

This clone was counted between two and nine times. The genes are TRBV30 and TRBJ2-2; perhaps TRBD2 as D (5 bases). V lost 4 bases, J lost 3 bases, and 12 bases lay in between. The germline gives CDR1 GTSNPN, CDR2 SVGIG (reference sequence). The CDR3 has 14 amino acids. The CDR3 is CAWTKGSHTGELFF. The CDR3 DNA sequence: TGTGCCTGGACCAAAGGGAGTCACACCGGGGAGCTGTTTTTT.

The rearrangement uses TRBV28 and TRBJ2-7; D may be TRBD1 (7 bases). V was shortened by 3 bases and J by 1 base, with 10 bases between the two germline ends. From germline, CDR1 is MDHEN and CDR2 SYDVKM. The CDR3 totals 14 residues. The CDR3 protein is CASSLQGGSYEQYF. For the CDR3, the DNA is TGTGCCAGCAGTTTGCAGGGGGGTTCCTACGAGCAGTACTTC.

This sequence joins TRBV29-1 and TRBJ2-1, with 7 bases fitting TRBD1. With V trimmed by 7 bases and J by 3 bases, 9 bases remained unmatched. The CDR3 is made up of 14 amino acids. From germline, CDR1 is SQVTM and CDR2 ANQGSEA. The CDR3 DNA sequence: TGCAGCGGTCGACAGGGTCCCAACTACAATGAGCAGTTCTTC. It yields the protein CSGRQGPNYNEQFF.

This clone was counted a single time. The CDR3 nucleotides are TGTGCCAGCAGGGGCGGGGGGACAGGGGGAAATCAGCCCCAGCATTTT. It yields the protein CASRGGGTGGNQPQHF. The rearrangement uses TRBV2 and TRBJ1-5; 11 nucleotides match TRBD1. After removal of 6 bases from V and 4 bases from J, the junction contained 8 bases not matched to a gene. The CDR3 length is 16 residues. CDR1 is SNHLY, CDR2 FYNNEI, per germline.

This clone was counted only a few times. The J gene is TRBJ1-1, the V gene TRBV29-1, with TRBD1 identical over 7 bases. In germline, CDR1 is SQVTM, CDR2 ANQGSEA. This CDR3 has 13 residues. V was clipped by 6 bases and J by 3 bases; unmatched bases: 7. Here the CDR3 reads CSVHRDRYTEAFF. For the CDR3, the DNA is TGCAGCGTACACCGGGACAGATACACTGAAGCTTTCTTT.